This TCR beta chain was obtained from a study of blood T cells in healthy people across ages. Study-level points and caveats: As naive T cell percentage varied, TCR beta diversity correlated strongly with it. CMV status of donors was not determined, possibly confounding expanded clonotype changes.

The germline gives CDR1 DFQATT, CDR2 SNEGSKA (reference sequence). Trimming took off 5 bases at V and 8 bases at J, with 20 bases between the two ends. The CDR3 totals 14 residues. A second PCR, run for roughly 6 to 11 cycles, used a sample-barcoded 5' primer plus a J-beta primer mix. All samples yielded 2.5 million or more CDR3-containing paired-end reads. Via MiXCR, TCRdb re-called the 5' RACE reads, giving one row per CDR3 protein. The sample consists of fewer than 900,000 distinct CDR3 sequences, about 40% of them appearing once. A remark on this clonotype: Its antigen is as yet unknown.

Source material: blood. The chain combines TRBV20-1 with TRBJ2-3, with a tentative D call TRBD2 (5 bases). This receptor was taken from a woman aged 55 to 70 in good health. CDR3 nucleotide sequence: TGCAGTGCTTCCCCACTAGGGTCAGGAGTTACGCAGTATTTT. It is translated as CSASPLGSGVTQYF.